This T cell receptor beta chain was sequenced during a study of cytomegalovirus exposure and HLA in healthy donors. The germline gives CDR1 LGHNT, CDR2 FRNRAP. Trimming took 4 bases from V and 2 from J, leaving 10 bases between them. This CDR3 is 14 amino acids long. Turning to this clone: Its cognate antigen is unknown.

Study results and limitations: Using the classifier, cytomegalovirus status was reportedly diagnosed with high specificity and sensitivity. Later analysis suggested links between common viral pathogens and several top significant clusters. The study put some 150 TCR beta chains on its list as cytomegalovirus-associated. Analyses of presence and absence presupposed an approximately uniform sequencing depth across donors.

It was with 60 Vbeta and 13 Jbeta primers that the PCR ran. Assay: immunoSEQ multiplex PCR; the TCRdb copy retains only in-frame clones and omits some. Of 70,000 to 95,000 clones listed, over 75% were seen once; the top ten hold around 2%. This receptor was taken from a man between 18 and 29 years old in good health and CMV-seronegative. Sequencing was done on a sample of PBMCs. V and J are TRBV12-5 and TRBJ2-3; TRBD2 might be the D (5 bases). The chain's CDR3 is CASGSRTHTDTQYF. Here the CDR3 DNA reads TGTGCTAGTGGTTCCCGGACTCACACAGATACGCAGTATTTT.